The 30 T cell receptor beta chains presented below share a single source sample, sequenced in a study of tumor-infiltrating lymphocytes in primary liver carcinoma. The source of the blood RNA was unsorted whole blood, and germline DNA was extracted as well. A primer matching the constant region was used to make TCR beta cDNA from 450 to 500 ng of total RNA. Library construction for TCR beta comprised three nested multiplex PCR rounds performed with slightly modified ARM-PCR. For 10 cycles apiece, the opening two PCR rounds ran with TRBV1-TRBV30 forward primers and a C-beta reverse primer. TCRdb used MiXCR to reprocess the multiplex PCR reads, holding one entry per CDR3 protein. The profile shows approximately 300,000 distinct CDR3 sequences, about 62% of them singletons. Sequencing was done on a sample of peripheral blood. These receptors came from a man in his forties with primary liver carcinoma and hepatitis B virus infection.

On this clonotype itself: This CDR3 fails to terminate in the conserved phenylalanine or tryptophan, so it likely reflects a read error. The chain combines TRBV13 with TRBJ2-3; 7 bases map to TRBD2. The CDR3 has 17 amino acids. Germline V gene data show CDR1 as PRHDT and CDR2 as FYEKMQ (reference sequence). The CDR3 DNA reads as TGTGCAAGCAGCTTAGAACATCGCGGGGGAAGCACAGATACGCAGTATCTT. Its protein is CASSLEHRGGSTDTQYL.

The rearrangement links TRBV14 to TRBJ1-2, with D uncertain. The CDR3 has 13 residues. Germline V gives CDR1 SGHDN, CDR2 FVKESK. V was trimmed by 2 bases and J by 5 bases, leaving 9 bases between them. The CDR3 region has the DNA TGTGCCAGCAGCCAAAACCGGAAGTATGGCTACACCTTC. It translates to CASSQNRKYGYTF.

Worth noting for this clonotype: A read error may produce the germline difference seen at one junction end. The chain joins TRBV6-2 or TRBV6-3 to TRBJ2-7; 12 bases are shared with TRBD2. This CDR3 comprises 14 residues. In germline, CDR1 is MNHEY, CDR2 SVGEGT. CDR3 protein: CASSRTSGNYEQHF. CDR3 DNA sequence: TGTGCCAGCAGTCGGACTAGCGGGAATTACGAGCAGCACTTC.

This CDR3 reads CASSLGQEETQYF. CDR3 bases: TGCGCCAGCAGCTTGGGACAAGAAGAGACCCAGTACTTC. The chain employs TRBV5-1 and TRBJ2-5; D not certain. Per germline, CDR1 SGHRS and CDR2 YFSETQ. The CDR3 length is 13 residues. Trimming left V 0 bases short and J 3 bases short, with 6 bases between.

J is TRBJ2-3 and V is TRBV30, with D unclear. Germline V lookup: CDR1 GTSNPN, CDR2 SVGIG (reference sequence). This CDR3 comprises 14 residues. The V end was cut by 1 base, the J end by 4 bases, with 12 bases between. The CDR3 sequence: CAWSEPAGSDTQYF. The DNA for the CDR3 is TGTGCCTGGAGTGAGCCGGCAGGTTCAGATACGCAGTATTTT.

About this clonotype itself: Given a much more abundant clone one base away, this may be a read error. V usage is TRBV12-3 or TRBV12-4 and J usage is TRBJ2-7, with D perhaps TRBD1 or TRBD2 (5 bases each). The V gene lost 5 bases and the J gene lost 2 bases, with 13 bases spanning the gap. The CDR3 length is 14 residues. The DNA of the CDR3 is TGTGCCAGCAGTCCGTTAGTGGGACCCTACGAGCAGTACTTC. Its translation: CASSPLVGPYEQYF.

This clonotype was observed at least ten times. The genes are TRBV6-1 and TRBJ1-1; TRBD1 might be the D (5 bases). Germline-derived CDR1 and CDR2 are MNHNS and SASEGT. The CDR3 has 14 amino acids. The V end lost 3 bases, the J end lost 4 bases, and 12 bases lay between the germline ends. The CDR3 here is CASSEGVEGTEAFF. CDR3 sequence (DNA): TGTGCCAGCAGTGAGGGGGTTGAGGGCACTGAAGCTTTCTTT.

Regarding this clonotype: It may be a read error: a sequence one base away is much more abundant. The chain joins TRBV6-5 to TRBJ2-1; D unclear. Germline V gene sequence: CDR1 MNHEY, CDR2 SVGAGI. The CDR3 spans 14 residues. Trimming shortened V by 2 bases and J by 4 bases, and 9 bases separated the two germline ends. The DNA of the CDR3 is TGTGCCAGCAGTTACCACATTCTATACAATGAGCAGTTCTTC. It codes for CASSYHILYNEQFF.

This clonotype was seen many times. The chain is built from TRBV12-5 and TRBJ1-2; 7 bases agree with TRBD1. After removal of 7 bases from V and 10 bases from J, the junction contained 9 bases not matched to a gene. In germline, CDR1 is LGHNT, CDR2 FRNRAP. The CDR3 loop spans 12 amino acids. CDR3 sequence reads: CASDSDREIYTF. The DNA of the CDR3 is TGTGCTAGTGACTCCGACAGGGAAATCTACACCTTC.

The table lists this clonotype with many counts. The rearrangement links TRBV6-6 to TRBJ2-2, with 9 positions matching TRBD1. The J segment lost 3 bases and the V segment lost 6 bases, leaving 8 bases of the junction unmatched. The germline V gene encodes CDR1 MNHNY and CDR2 SVGAGI (reference sequence). The length of the CDR3 is 16 residues. CDR3 in amino acids: CASRKPGQGYTGELFF. The CDR3 coding sequence is TGTGCCAGCAGAAAACCGGGACAGGGCTACACCGGGGAGCTGTTTTTT.

As for this clonotype: Lacking the conserved final phenylalanine or tryptophan, this CDR3 likely reflects a read error. This chain uses TRBV12-3 or TRBV12-4 with TRBJ1-5; 7 bases agree with TRBD1. CDR3 size: 13 residues. V trimming: 6 bases; J trimming: 4 bases; junction bases outside the gene matches: 3. The CDR3 spells CASRTGRNQPQHS. CDR3 DNA sequence: TGTGCCAGCAGGACAGGGAGGAATCAGCCCCAGCATTCT.

With respect to this clonotype: The junction does not match germline at one end; this may be a read error. CDR3 loop: CASSLARGSGSSYDEQFF. The CDR3 nucleotides read TGTGCCAGCAGTTTAGCGCGGGGGAGCGGAAGCTCCTACGATGAGCAGTTCTTC. This chain connects TRBV11-1 to TRBJ2-1; 7 positions agree with TRBD2. This CDR3 is 18 amino acids long. The germline V gene encodes CDR1 SGHAT and CDR2 FQDESV (reference sequence).

About this clonotype itself: Just one base apart from a much larger clone, this may be a read error. The rearrangement links TRBV6-2 or TRBV6-3 to TRBJ2-7, with 8 nucleotides matching TRBD2. Looked up from germline, CDR1 is MNHEY and CDR2 is SVGEGT. The CDR3 consists of 15 residues. CDR3 loop: CVSSYETGGLYEQYF. CDR3 bases: TGTGTCAGCAGTTACGAAACGGGAGGGCTGTACGAGCAGTACTTC.

The rearrangement links TRBV29-1 to TRBJ2-4, with D perhaps TRBD1 (6 bases). Germline assignment: CDR1 SQVTM and CDR2 ANQGSEA. This CDR3 contains 12 residues. Trimming pared 1 base from V and 15 bases from J, leaving 16 bases between. The CDR3 spells CSVEGLGRGLYF. CDR3 bases: TGCAGCGTTGAAGGTTTAGGCAGGGGCCTGTACTTC.

This clonotype was recorded many times. The chain has TRBV6-6 and TRBJ2-3; 10 nucleotides line up with TRBD1. Trimming at V came to 6 bases and at J to 4 bases, leaving 4 bases not matched to a gene. The CDR3 consists of 14 residues. Germline V gene lookup returns CDR1 MNHNY and CDR2 SVGAGI (reference sequence). CDR3 sequence: CASRRDRGADTQYF. CDR3 DNA sequence: TGTGCCAGCAGACGGGACAGGGGAGCAGATACGCAGTATTTT.

The V and J genes are TRBV6-1 and TRBJ2-7; 8 bases map to TRBD2. V shed 6 bases, J shed 7 bases, and the junction held 11 bases outside the gene matches. The CDR3 extends over 14 amino acids. Germline V gives CDR1 MNHNS, CDR2 SASEGT. This chain's CDR3 is CASRQGTRSGEQYF. CDR3 nucleotide sequence: TGTGCCAGCAGACAAGGGACTAGGAGTGGGGAGCAGTACTTC.

This sequence joins TRBV5-1 and TRBJ1-2; D might be TRBD1 (5 bases). CDR1 and CDR2 (germline): SGHRS, YFSETQ. This CDR3 has 14 amino acids. V was cut by 4 bases and J by 6 bases, with 16 bases left in between. The DNA for the CDR3 is TGCGCCAGCAGCGGGGGGGGATCGTCGGATGGCTACACCTTC. It yields the protein CASSGGGSSDGYTF.

This chain connects TRBV5-4 to TRBJ1-2; 11 positions agree with TRBD1. The CDR3 sequence is 17 residues long. Germline values: CDR1 SGHNT, CDR2 YYREEE (reference sequence). With V trimmed by 4 bases and J by 1 base, 9 bases remained unmatched. The CDR3 coding sequence is TGTGCCAGCAGCACCCCGGGACAGGGGGATTTTAACTATGGCTACACCTTC. This sequence encodes CASSTPGQGDFNYGYTF. The entire variable domain, with the rest obtained from reference TRBV5-4 and TRBJ1-2, is as follows: ETGVTQSPTHLIKTRGQQVTLRCSSQSGHNTVSWYQQALGQGPQFIFQYYREEENGRGNFPPRFSGLQFPNYSSELNVNALELDDSALYLCASSTPGQGDFNYGYTFGSGTRLTVV.

This clonotype has just a few counts. A much more abundant neighbour one base away suggests this may be a read error. The chain is built from TRBV29-1 and TRBJ1-2, with a tentative D call TRBD1 (5 bases). CDR1 is SQVTM and CDR2 is ANQGSEA in the germline V gene. Trimming left V 4 bases short and J 5 bases short, with 11 bases between. The CDR3 totals 12 residues. The CDR3 spells CSVGGRGYGYTF. CDR3 sequence (DNA): TGCAGCGTTGGGGGTCGGGGGTATGGCTACACCTTC.

This clonotype was observed many times. The chain has TRBV29-1 and TRBJ2-7; 8 bases match TRBD2. The CDR3 length is 16 residues. J gave up 1 base and V 0 bases, and 8 bases lay outside the gene matches. Germline V gene data show CDR1 as SQVTM and CDR2 as ANQGSEA. CDR3 nucleotides: TGCAGCGTTGAAGACTCACAGGGCGGGAGGTCCTACGAGCAGTACTTC. This codes for CSVEDSQGGRSYEQYF.

About this clonotype: At one end the junction does not follow the germline gene, possibly because of a read error. This chain uses TRBV28 with TRBJ2-5; the D gene is possibly TRBD1 (7 bases). Germline loops: CDR1 MDHEN, CDR2 SYDVKM. This CDR3 comprises 15 residues. In nucleotides, the CDR3 is TGTGCCAGCAGTCGGTCCGCCAGGGGGGAGGAGACCCAGCACTTC. This codes for CASSRSARGEETQHF.

With respect to this clonotype: Being one base from a much bigger clone, this may be a read error. The chain couples TRBV11-2 to TRBJ2-7, with TRBD1 matching 9 bases. Germline lookup yields CDR1 SGHAT and CDR2 FQNNGV. The V segment lost 8 bases and the J segment 2 bases; nucleotides outside the gene matches: 10. The CDR3 loop spans 15 amino acids. The CDR3 DNA follows: TGTGCCAGCGGCCTAGGGACAGGGAGGGCCTACGAGCAGTACTTC. Protein product: CASGLGTGRAYEQYF.

For this clonotype: Given a much more abundant clone one base away, this may be a read error. The rearrangement joins TRBV6-1 to TRBJ1-2, with D tentatively TRBD1 (5 bases). Germline V CDR1 and CDR2: MNHNS, SASEGT. The CDR3 runs to 12 residues. The ends were cut back, 5 bases at V and 4 bases at J, with 8 bases in the middle. CDR3 bases: TGTGCCAGCAGTTCGGACATCTATGGCTACACCTTC. Translating gives CASSSDIYGYTF.

This chain links TRBV5-1 with TRBJ1-1, with D unresolved. Trimming stripped 2 bases from V and 0 bases from J, with 11 bases between. This CDR3 comprises 15 residues. The germline V gene encodes CDR1 SGHRS and CDR2 YFSETQ. In DNA, the CDR3 is TGCGCCAGCAGCTTAGGAGACAACATGAACACTGAAGCTTTCTTT. It is translated as CASSLGDNMNTEAFF.

Concerning this clonotype itself: A much larger clone is a single base away; this may be a read error. V and J are TRBV6-2 or TRBV6-3 and TRBJ2-1; 10 nucleotides match TRBD2. After removal of 2 bases from V and 3 bases from J, the junction contained 4 bases not matched to a gene. The germline gives CDR1 MNHEY, CDR2 SVGEGT. This CDR3 contains 16 residues. This CDR3 reads CASSYPRLAGYNEQFF. DNA for the CDR3: TGTGCCAGCAGTTACCCGAGACTAGCGGGCTACAATGAGCAGTTCTTC.

Worth noting for this clonotype: Sequence at one end of the junction differs from germline and may be a read error. This chain joins TRBV29-1 and TRBJ2-4; D might be TRBD1 (6 bases). CDR1 and CDR2 (germline): SQVTM, ANQGSEA. This CDR3 comprises 12 residues. The CDR3: CSAAGQRNIQYF. DNA for the CDR3: TGTAGCGCTGCAGGACAGCGAAACATTCAGTACTTC.

On this clonotype: This may be a read error: a much more frequent sequence differs by one nucleotide. The chain joins TRBV6-1 to TRBJ1-3; D not certain. The CDR3 is 13 amino acids. Germline values: CDR1 MNHNS, CDR2 SASEGT. Written as DNA, the CDR3 is TGTGTCAGCAGTGAAACAGCTGGAAACACCATATATTTT. It is translated as CVSSETAGNTIYF.

Concerning this clonotype: One junction end disagrees with the germline gene, perhaps due to a read error. The chain combines TRBV5-4 with TRBJ2-1, with TRBD1 matching over 7 bases. CDR3 length: 14 amino acids. The germline V gene has CDR1 SGHNT and CDR2 YYREEE (reference sequence). Written as DNA, the CDR3 is TGTGCCAGCAGCCATGGACAGGATTACATTGAGCAGTTCTTC. Amino acids: CASSHGQDYIEQFF.

A remark on this clonotype: One base away lies a much larger clone, so this may be a sequencing read error. V and J are TRBV12-3 or TRBV12-4 and TRBJ1-5; D gene uncertain. The CDR3 covers 14 residues. CDR3 in amino acids: CANSLAGTGSAQHF. The CDR3 DNA sequence: TGTGCCAACAGTTTAGCGGGAACCGGGAGCGCCCAGCATTTT.

Comment on this clonotype: A read error may explain this, as a much larger clone is one base away. The rearrangement joins TRBV7-8 to TRBJ2-3, with D maybe TRBD2 (6 bases). Germline lookup yields CDR1 SGHVS and CDR2 FQNEAQ. This CDR3 has 17 amino acids. Trimming took off 5 bases at V and 0 bases at J, with 18 bases between the two ends. CDR3 residues: CASSTQGGDSSTDTQYF. The CDR3 DNA is TGTGCCAGCAGCACTCAGGGAGGTGATTCTAGCACAGATACGCAGTATTTT.